Shown below are 27 T cell receptor beta chains from a single sample sequenced in a study of cytomegalovirus exposure and HLA in healthy donors. Researchers ran the PCR with 60 Vbeta and 13 Jbeta primers. Sequencing used immunoSEQ multiplex PCR; TCRdb keeps in-frame clones, though not all of them. The data show more than 90,000 clones, 81% seen once. Sample: PBMCs. These receptor sequences come from a woman aged 70-85 years in good health and CMV-seropositive.

The rearrangement uses TRBV11-3 and TRBJ2-1, with D possibly matching TRBD1 (5 bases). Germline CDR1 is SGHNT and CDR2 is YENEEA. Trimming took off 3 bases at V and 6 bases at J, with 9 bases between the two ends. This CDR3 has 13 residues. CDR3 region: CASSLNRGNEQFF. Written as DNA, the CDR3 is TGTGCCAGCAGCTTGAATAGGGGCAATGAGCAGTTCTTC.

The V call is TRBV7-9, the J call TRBJ2-5; 11 bases line up with TRBD2. V lost 5 bases and J lost 4; bases outside the gene matches: 9. This CDR3 spans 16 amino acids. The germline V gene has CDR1 SEHNR and CDR2 FQNEAQ (reference sequence). CDR3 residues: CASSPRRLAGGETQYF. The CDR3 DNA is TGTGCCAGCAGCCCCAGGCGGCTAGCGGGAGGAGAGACCCAGTACTTC. Full variable domain (missing parts from reference TRBV7-9 and TRBJ2-5): DTGVSQNPRHKITKRGQNVTFRCDPISEHNRLYWYRQTLGQGPEFLTYFQNEAQLEKSRLLSDRFSAERPKGSFSTLEIQRTEQGDSAMYLCASSPRRLAGGETQYFGPGTRLLVL.

This chain connects TRBV15 to TRBJ1-1; TRBD1 might be the D (6 bases). The CDR3 spans 18 residues. In germline, CDR1 is LNHNV, CDR2 YYDKDF (reference sequence). V lost 1 base and J lost 4, with 22 bases in between. This CDR3 reads CATSRAPIGTFSATEAFF. The CDR3 bases are TGTGCCACCAGCAGAGCTCCAATCGGGACATTTTCGGCCACTGAAGCTTTCTTT.

The genes are TRBV10-3 and TRBJ2-5; 8 nucleotides agree with TRBD2. The CDR3 is 18 residues long. Germline V CDR1 and CDR2: ENHRY, SYGVKD. The V and J ends lost 10 bases and 0 bases, in that order; junction bases with no gene match: 19. Here the CDR3 reads CATSGGLGSGQYQETQYF. The CDR3 DNA follows: TGTGCCACCTCGGGAGGGTTGGGCAGCGGTCAGTACCAAGAGACCCAGTACTTC.

This chain uses TRBV11-3 with TRBJ1-1, with D unclear. Per germline, CDR1 SGHNT and CDR2 YENEEA. The CDR3 sequence is 14 residues long. V dropped 1 base and J dropped 4 bases, with 10 bases sitting between them. The CDR3 nucleotides read TGTGCCAGCAGCTTAGCGAGGCGGGGCACTGAAGCTTTCTTT. Its protein product is CASSLARRGTEAFF.

The chain has TRBV19 and TRBJ1-5; D ambiguous. CDR1 and CDR2 from the germline V gene are LNHDA and SQIVND (reference sequence). V dropped 5 bases and J dropped 0 bases, with 23 bases sitting between them. The CDR3 length is 19 residues. In DNA form, the CDR3 reads TGTGCCAGTAGTTTCCGACCCCCAGGAGGGTCTTATAGCAATCAGCCCCAGCATTTT. The encoded protein is CASSFRPPGGSYSNQPQHF.

The DNA of the CDR3 is TGCGCCAGCGGGCTGGACGGGACTAGCGGCTACGAGCAGTACTTC. Protein product: CASGLDGTSGYEQYF. The V gene is TRBV5-1, the J gene TRBJ2-7; 11 nucleotides line up with TRBD2. This CDR3 is 15 amino acids long. V lost 7 bases to trimming and J lost 3 bases; unmatched junction nucleotides: 9. Germline CDR1 is SGHRS and CDR2 is YFSETQ.

This clone was recorded a few times. V usage is TRBV4-3 and J usage is TRBJ2-7; 11 bases agree with TRBD2. From germline, CDR1 is LGHNA and CDR2 YSLEER. The junction had 7 bases not matched to a gene; V was cut back by 0 bases and J by 9 bases. The CDR3 has 15 residues. CDR3 residues: CASSQDPTSGSGQYF. Written as DNA, the CDR3 is TGCGCCAGCAGCCAAGATCCTACTAGCGGGAGCGGGCAGTACTTC.

The chain employs TRBV2 and TRBJ2-1; 7 bases align to TRBD2. The J segment lost 5 bases and the V segment lost 1 base, leaving 5 bases of the junction unmatched. The CDR3 covers 15 residues. Germline CDR1 is SNHLY and CDR2 is FYNNEI. The CDR3 coding sequence is TGTGCCAGCAGTGAAGTGTCGGGAGGAGACAATGAGCAGTTCTTC. Translating gives CASSEVSGGDNEQFF. Using reference TRBV2 and TRBJ2-1 for the parts outside the CDR3, the full variable domain is EPEVTQTPSHQVTQMGQEVILRCVPISNHLYFYWYRQILGQKVEFLVSFYNNEISEKSEIFDDQFSVERPDGSNFTLKIRSTKLEDSAMYFCASSEVSGGDNEQFFGPGTRLTVL.

In this sample, this clone turned up once. The V and J genes are TRBV7-2 and TRBJ2-3; TRBD2 agrees at 12 bases. J lost 3 bases, V lost 5 bases, and 9 bases had no gene match. The germline V gene has CDR1 SGHTA and CDR2 FQGNSA. This CDR3 comprises 17 residues. The CDR3 DNA reads as TGTGCCAGCAGCCGACGACTAGCGGGAGATGGTACAGATACGCAGTATTTT. Residues: CASSRRLAGDGTDTQYF.

A single count supports this clone. This CDR3 is CASSSRDSGREQFF. The DNA for the CDR3 is TGTGCCAGTAGTTCCCGGGACAGCGGTAGGGAGCAGTTCTTC. The gene calls are TRBV19 and TRBJ2-1, with 7 nucleotides matching TRBD1. The CDR3 totals 14 residues. From germline, CDR1 is LNHDA and CDR2 SQIVND (reference sequence). Trimming removed 5 bases from V and 10 bases from J; junction bases left unmatched: 11.

CDR3 DNA sequence: TGTGCCAGTAGTCCGGTTCCCGGCGGGGGGTACACTGAAGCTTTCTTT. This gives the protein CASSPVPGGGYTEAFF. The chain has TRBV19 and TRBJ1-1, with TRBD1 as a possible D gene (5 bases). The CDR3 is 16 residues long. The V gene lost 5 bases and the J gene lost 3 bases, with 19 bases spanning the gap. The V gene's germline CDR1 is LNHDA and CDR2 SQIVND (reference sequence).

The sample holds a few counts of this clone. V and J are TRBV19 and TRBJ2-1, with no clear D. From germline, CDR1 is LNHDA and CDR2 SQIVND (reference sequence). Deletions cut 3 bases from V and 3 bases from J, with 3 bases between. The CDR3 has 12 amino acids. For the CDR3, the DNA is TGTGCCAGTAGTATCTTCTACAATGAGCAGTTCTTC. Translated: CASSIFYNEQFF. Full variable domain (missing parts from reference TRBV19 and TRBJ2-1): DGGITQSPKYLFRKEGQNVTLSCEQNLNHDAMYWYRQDPGQGLRLIYYSQIVNDFQKGDIAEGYSVSREKKESFPLTVTSAQKNPTAFYLCASSIFYNEQFFGPGTRLTVL.

The rearrangement joins TRBV4-1 to TRBJ2-1; tentatively, D is TRBD2 (5 bases). Germline lookup yields CDR1 MGHRA and CDR2 YSYEKL. V was cut by 0 bases and J by 8 bases, with 8 bases left in between. The CDR3 runs to 13 residues. The CDR3 DNA sequence: TGCGCCAGCAGCCAAGACCCCGGGGATGAGCAGTTCTTC. Translating gives CASSQDPGDEQFF.

V usage is TRBV30 and J usage is TRBJ2-3; 14 bases fit TRBD2. CDR1 GTSNPN and CDR2 SVGIG come from the germline V gene (reference sequence). V lost 3 bases to trimming and J lost 4 bases; unmatched junction nucleotides: 9. The CDR3 is made up of 17 amino acids. The CDR3 spells CAWSSTRTSGRPDTQYF. CDR3 DNA sequence: TGTGCCTGGAGCAGTACAAGGACTAGCGGGAGGCCAGATACGCAGTATTTT. Looking up the rest from reference TRBV30 and TRBJ2-3 gives the full variable domain: SQTIHQWPATLVQPVGSPLSLECTVEGTSNPNLYWYRQAAGRGLQLLFYSVGIGQISSEVPQNLSASRPQDRQFILSSKKLLLSDSGFYLCAWSSTRTSGRPDTQYFGPGTRLTVL.

The J gene is TRBJ2-7, the V gene TRBV5-1; D might be TRBD2 (6 bases). In germline, CDR1 is SGHRS, CDR2 YFSETQ. With 5 bases removed from V and 4 bases from J, the gap between germline ends came to 13 bases. This CDR3 is built from 13 residues. CDR3 region: CASRAPGAYEQYF. Written as DNA, the CDR3 is TGCGCCAGCAGAGCCCCGGGAGCTTACGAGCAGTACTTC. The full variable domain, with the rest looked up from reference TRBV5-1 and TRBJ2-7, is KAGVTQTPRYLIKTRGQQVTLSCSPISGHRSVSWYQQTPGQGLQFLFEYFSETQRNKGNFPGRFSGRQFSNSRSEMNVSTLELGDSALYLCASRAPGAYEQYFGPGTRLTVT.

This CDR3 is CASSELAMDRPYEQYF. For the CDR3, the DNA is TGTGCCAGCAGTGAATTAGCGATGGACAGGCCCTACGAGCAGTACTTC. The V call is TRBV25-1, the J call TRBJ2-7; 7 nucleotides agree with TRBD1. The V and J ends lost 1 base and 2 bases, in that order; junction bases with no gene match: 8. CDR3 length: 16 amino acids. In germline, CDR1 is MGHDK, CDR2 SYGVNS.

This clone was seen only a few times. V gene TRBV2 combines with J gene TRBJ2-5, with D perhaps matching TRBD1 (6 bases). Trimming removed 8 bases from V and 2 bases from J, with 15 bases in between. In germline, CDR1 is SNHLY, CDR2 FYNNEI. The length of the CDR3 is 14 residues. As DNA, the CDR3 is TGTGCCAGCCGGTCGGACAGAGTACAAGAGACCCAGTACTTC. Its protein product is CASRSDRVQETQYF.

The J gene is TRBJ2-1, the V gene TRBV19, with 8 bases lining up with TRBD2. V shed 3 bases and J 6 bases; nucleotides not matched to a gene: 7. Per germline, CDR1 LNHDA and CDR2 SQIVND (reference sequence). The CDR3 runs to 15 residues. The CDR3 DNA sequence: TGTGCCAGTAGTATCTGGTCTAGCGGGTTCAATGAGCAGTTCTTC. Translated, it gives CASSIWSSGFNEQFF. The full variable domain, with the rest looked up from reference TRBV19 and TRBJ2-1, is DGGITQSPKYLFRKEGQNVTLSCEQNLNHDAMYWYRQDPGQGLRLIYYSQIVNDFQKGDIAEGYSVSREKKESFPLTVTSAQKNPTAFYLCASSIWSSGFNEQFFGPGTRLTVL.

V usage is TRBV6-5 and J usage is TRBJ2-1; D is unclear. CDR3 size: 16 residues. Between the trimmed V and J ends, which lost 2 bases and 3 bases, there was a span of 14 bases. CDR1 and CDR2 from the germline V gene are MNHEY and SVGAGI. The DNA for the CDR3 is TGTGCCAGCAGTTACGCCCGATCCTCCGGCTACAATGAGCAGTTCTTC. It encodes CASSYARSSGYNEQFF.

The chain employs TRBV2 and TRBJ2-7; D is undetermined. Between the trimmed V and J ends, which lost 6 bases and 3 bases, there was a span of 9 bases. This CDR3 contains 12 residues. Per the germline V gene, CDR1 is SNHLY and CDR2 is FYNNEI. Here the CDR3 reads CASREYGYEQYF. The CDR3 nucleotides read TGTGCCAGCAGGGAATACGGCTACGAGCAGTACTTC. Full variable domain (outside the CDR3, taken from reference TRBV2 and TRBJ2-7): EPEVTQTPSHQVTQMGQEVILRCVPISNHLYFYWYRQILGQKVEFLVSFYNNEISEKSEIFDDQFSVERPDGSNFTLKIRSTKLEDSAMYFCASREYGYEQYFGPGTRLTVT.

The chain uses TRBV30 and TRBJ2-2; 9 nucleotides agree with TRBD2. Germline CDR1 and CDR2: GTSNPN and SVGIG (reference sequence). V shed 1 base, J shed 7 bases, and the junction held 7 bases outside the gene matches. The CDR3 covers 15 residues. The CDR3 is CAWSGAGGLVGELFF. As DNA, the CDR3 is TGTGCCTGGAGTGGGGCGGGAGGGCTGGTCGGGGAGCTGTTTTTT.

The chain has TRBV18 and TRBJ1-1; tentative D call: TRBD1 (5 bases). The length of the CDR3 is 14 residues. Germline V CDR1 and CDR2: KGHSH, LQKENI. Trimming cost V 3 bases and J 3 bases, with 11 bases left between them. The DNA of the CDR3 is TGTGCCAGCTCACCTACCCCGGGGGACACTGAAGCTTTCTTT. Protein product: CASSPTPGDTEAFF.

The chain recombines TRBV5-6 with TRBJ1-2; possible D gene TRBD1, 6 bases. CDR1 SGHDT and CDR2 YYEEEE come from the germline V gene. V dropped 3 bases and J dropped 3 bases, with 12 bases sitting between them. The CDR3 consists of 14 residues. DNA for the CDR3: TGTGCCAGCAGCTCCCCGGGGGGGCACTATGGCTACACCTTC. Its translation: CASSSPGGHYGYTF.

The chain is built from TRBV19 and TRBJ1-5; the D is unclear. The CDR3 extends over 14 amino acids. Trimming shortened V by 5 bases and J by 0 bases, and 8 bases separated the two germline ends. Germline V gene data show CDR1 as LNHDA and CDR2 as SQIVND (reference sequence). CDR3 sequence reads: CASSVGYSNQPQHF. As DNA, the CDR3 is TGTGCCAGTAGTGTAGGCTATAGCAATCAGCCCCAGCATTTT. Full variable domain (rest looked up from reference TRBV19 and TRBJ1-5): DGGITQSPKYLFRKEGQNVTLSCEQNLNHDAMYWYRQDPGQGLRLIYYSQIVNDFQKGDIAEGYSVSREKKESFPLTVTSAQKNPTAFYLCASSVGYSNQPQHFGDGTRLSIL.

The chain joins TRBV28 to TRBJ2-5, with a tentative D call TRBD2 (6 bases). Between the trimmed V and J ends, which lost 0 bases and 10 bases, there was a span of 21 bases. There are 16 residues in the CDR3. Per germline, CDR1 MDHEN and CDR2 SYDVKM. The CDR3 DNA sequence: TGTGCCAGCAGTTTATGGAACCGGGACCCCATGGGGGGCCAGTACTTC. Protein: CASSLWNRDPMGGQYF.

The chain uses TRBV19 and TRBJ2-5, with 10 bases lining up with TRBD2. The V and J ends lost 0 bases and 2 bases, in that order; junction bases with no gene match: 9. The CDR3 covers 18 residues. Per germline, CDR1 LNHDA and CDR2 SQIVND (reference sequence). The CDR3 is CASSIDRWTSGNQETQYF. The DNA for the CDR3 is TGTGCCAGTAGTATAGATAGGTGGACTAGCGGTAATCAAGAGACCCAGTACTTC.